These 16 T cell receptor beta chains were sequenced from one sample in a study of T cell repertoires in cytomegalovirus infection. Their antigen targets remain unknown. TCRdb ran MiXCR on the reads and lists one entry per CDR3 protein. The sample carries about 110,000 distinct CDR3 sequences, under 35% recorded once. The sample was CD8+ T cells from cultured PBMCs, taken from culture after CMV antigen stimulation. The receptors come from a human donor in good health (CMV status not recorded). Some clones in this sample may be carry-over from other donors' samples.

With respect to this clonotype: Possible read error: a much larger clone is one base away. This sequence joins TRBV7-8 and TRBJ2-1; 10 bases fit TRBD2. Germline V lookup: CDR1 SGHVS, CDR2 FQNEAQ. This CDR3 spans 16 amino acids. CDR3 sequence: CASNLSLAGVYNEQFF. The CDR3 bases are TGTGCCAGCAACTTATCGCTAGCGGGGGTATACAATGAGCAGTTCTTC.

This clonotype was seen ten or more times. The V gene is TRBV7-2, the J gene TRBJ1-4; D gene uncertain. Germline lookup yields CDR1 SGHTA and CDR2 FQGNSA. The CDR3 has 15 residues. Trimming shortened V by 1 base and J by 4 bases, and 10 bases separated the two germline ends. CDR3 coding DNA: TGTGCCAGCAGCTTAGATCCCAGCAGTAATGAAAAACTGTTTTTT. Its translation: CASSLDPSSNEKLFF.

This clonotype was detected only once. The chain uses TRBV7-4 and TRBJ2-6; D tentatively fits TRBD1 or TRBD2 (5 bases each). Germline loops: CDR1 SGHVT, CDR2 SQSDAQ. The CDR3 totals 19 residues. V gave up 6 bases and J gave up 1 base, with 22 bases separating them. In DNA form, the CDR3 reads TGTGCCAGCAGTGGTCCGGGGCGATTGGTCTCGTCTGGGGCCAACGTCCTGACTTTC. Encoded protein: CASSGPGRLVSSGANVLTF. The variable domain in full, with the rest retrieved from reference TRBV7-4 and TRBJ2-6, is GAGVSQSPRYKVAKRGRDVALRCDSISGHVTLYWYRQTLGQGSEVLTYSQSDAQRDKSGRPSGRFSAERPERSVSTLKIQRTEQGDSAVYLCASSGPGRLVSSGANVLTFGAGSRLTVL.

The CDR3: CASSEFLGNQPQHF. The CDR3 coding sequence is TGTGCCAGCAGTGAGTTCCTCGGAAATCAGCCCCAGCATTTT. The chain joins TRBV6-1 to TRBJ1-5; D is unclear. This CDR3 comprises 14 residues. Germline CDR1 MNHNS, CDR2 SASEGT. V was cut by 3 bases and J by 4 bases, with 10 bases left in between.

A few counts support this clonotype. V usage is TRBV12-3 or TRBV12-4 and J usage is TRBJ2-1, with a weak D call TRBD2 (6 bases). Trimming left V 3 bases short and J 4 bases short, with 13 bases between. CDR3 length equals 15 residues. For the CDR3, the DNA is TGTGCCAGCAGTTTTCCGGGGGTGGGTTACAATGAGCAGTTCTTC. Protein: CASSFPGVGYNEQFF.

There are a few counts of this clonotype. V gene TRBV6-5 combines with J gene TRBJ2-2, with 10 bases that match TRBD1. This CDR3 has 14 residues. The J segment lost 6 bases and the V segment lost 8 bases, leaving 6 bases of the junction unmatched. Germline lookup yields CDR1 MNHEY and CDR2 SVGAGI. CDR3 sequence: CASRDRGDSGELFF. Here the CDR3 DNA reads TGTGCCAGCCGGGACAGGGGTGATTCCGGGGAGCTGTTTTTT.

This clonotype was observed a handful of times. The rearrangement uses TRBV7-2 and TRBJ2-1; D remains ambiguous. The CDR3 runs to 13 residues. The germline gives CDR1 SGHTA, CDR2 FQGNSA. The V gene lost 2 bases and the J gene lost 4 bases, with 6 bases spanning the gap. The CDR3 DNA sequence: TGTGCCAGCAGCTTACCAGAATACAATGAGCAGTTCTTC. Translation: CASSLPEYNEQFF.

J is TRBJ2-7 and V is TRBV7-2; 8 bases fit TRBD1. The trim removed 5 bases at V and 1 base at J, leaving 10 bases unmatched. The V gene's germline CDR1 is SGHTA and CDR2 FQGNSA. The CDR3 runs 16 residues. The CDR3 here is CASSLIDRGLSYEQYF. As DNA, the CDR3 is TGTGCCAGCAGCCTCATCGACAGGGGTTTGTCCTACGAGCAGTACTTC.

The gene calls are TRBV12-3 or TRBV12-4 and TRBJ1-6; D is perhaps TRBD1 (5 bases). This CDR3 has 18 residues. Trimming removed 2 bases at V and 7 bases at J, with 21 bases between. The CDR3, as DNA: TGTGCCAGCAGTTTAATGGTTTCCAGACAGCGCGAGAATTCACCCCTCCACTTT. Translated, it gives CASSLMVSRQRENSPLHF.

This clonotype was observed a handful of times. The V call is TRBV7-8, the J call TRBJ2-7; TRBD1 aligns across 9 bases. Germline-derived CDR1 and CDR2 are SGHVS and FQNEAQ. Losses at the gene ends were 7 bases for V and 6 bases for J; bases not matched to a gene: 7. This CDR3 is 13 amino acids long. Written as DNA, the CDR3 is TGTGCCAGCACCAAGACAGGGGGAAGCGAGCAGTACTTC. Amino acids: CASTKTGGSEQYF.

This clonotype appeared a few times. This chain connects TRBV2 to TRBJ1-5; 9 bases align to TRBD1. Germline V gene data show CDR1 as SNHLY and CDR2 as FYNNEI. The CDR3 is 20 residues long. V lost 1 base and J lost 3; bases outside the gene matches: 16. The CDR3 spells CASSEGRDRVPGLHNQPQHF. In DNA, the CDR3 is TGTGCCAGCAGTGAAGGGAGGGACAGGGTCCCAGGGTTGCACAATCAGCCCCAGCATTTT.

The V call is TRBV20-1, the J call TRBJ2-2, with a possible D match to TRBD1 (6 bases). There are 16 residues in the CDR3. V was trimmed by 6 bases and J by 2 bases, leaving 19 bases between them. In germline, CDR1 is DFQATT, CDR2 SNEGSKA (reference sequence). The CDR3, as DNA: TGCAGTGCCCTGGGACACAATGAGCCCAACACCGGGGAGCTGTTTTTT. As protein: CSALGHNEPNTGELFF.

Concerning this clonotype itself: One junction end does not reproduce the germline sequence, and a read error may be involved. The chain uses TRBV5-3 and TRBJ1-1, with D tentatively TRBD1 (6 bases). TRBV5-3 is an ORF, with its function uncertain. The CDR3 is 16 amino acids. The chain's CDR3 is CASSLFGGQMNTEAFF. DNA of the CDR3: TGTGCCAGCAGCTTGTTTGGGGGACAAATGAACACTGAAGCTTTCTTT.

The chain joins TRBV6-2 or TRBV6-3 to TRBJ1-1, with a weak D call TRBD1 (5 bases). V shed 2 bases and J shed 0 bases, with 13 bases lying between them. Per the germline V gene, CDR1 is MNHEY and CDR2 is SVGEGT. This CDR3 comprises 16 residues. The chain's CDR3 is CASSYAAGFLNTEAFF. Written as DNA, the CDR3 is TGTGCCAGCAGTTACGCGGCAGGGTTCCTGAACACTGAAGCTTTCTTT.

This clonotype was seen only a few times. This chain uses TRBV6-2 or TRBV6-3 with TRBJ1-2; no clear D. Germline CDR1 is MNHEY and CDR2 is SVGEGT. Trimming stripped 5 bases from V and 3 bases from J, with 10 bases between. The CDR3 runs to 13 residues. The CDR3 DNA reads as TGTGCCAGCAGTAACGCTTGGGACTATGGCTACACCTTC. As protein: CASSNAWDYGYTF.

The genes are TRBV6-2 or TRBV6-3 and TRBJ2-1, with 9 nucleotides matching TRBD2. The germline gives CDR1 MNHEY, CDR2 SVGEGT. This CDR3 has 13 amino acids. The V and J ends lost 9 bases and 8 bases, in that order; junction bases with no gene match: 8. The DNA of the CDR3 is TGTGCCAGTTGGCGGGGGGGCATCGATGAGCAGTTCTTC. Translating it yields CASWRGGIDEQFF.